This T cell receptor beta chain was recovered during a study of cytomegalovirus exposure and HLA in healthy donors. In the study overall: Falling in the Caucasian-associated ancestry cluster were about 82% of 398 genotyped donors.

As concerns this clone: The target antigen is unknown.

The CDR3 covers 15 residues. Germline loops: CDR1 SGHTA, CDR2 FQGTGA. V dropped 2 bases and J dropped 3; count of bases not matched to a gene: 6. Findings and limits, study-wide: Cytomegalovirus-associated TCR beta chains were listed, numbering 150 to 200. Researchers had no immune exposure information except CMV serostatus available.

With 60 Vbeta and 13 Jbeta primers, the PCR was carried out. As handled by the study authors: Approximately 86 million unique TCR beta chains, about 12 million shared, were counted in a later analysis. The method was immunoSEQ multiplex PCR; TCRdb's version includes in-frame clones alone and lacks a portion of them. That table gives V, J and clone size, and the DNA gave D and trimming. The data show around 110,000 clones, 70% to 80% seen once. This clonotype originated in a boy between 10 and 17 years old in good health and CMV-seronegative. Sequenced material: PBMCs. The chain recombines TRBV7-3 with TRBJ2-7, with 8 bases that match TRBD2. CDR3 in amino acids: CASSLVAGGSYEQYF. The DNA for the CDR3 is TGTGCCAGCAGCTTAGTGGCGGGAGGAAGCTACGAGCAGTACTTC.